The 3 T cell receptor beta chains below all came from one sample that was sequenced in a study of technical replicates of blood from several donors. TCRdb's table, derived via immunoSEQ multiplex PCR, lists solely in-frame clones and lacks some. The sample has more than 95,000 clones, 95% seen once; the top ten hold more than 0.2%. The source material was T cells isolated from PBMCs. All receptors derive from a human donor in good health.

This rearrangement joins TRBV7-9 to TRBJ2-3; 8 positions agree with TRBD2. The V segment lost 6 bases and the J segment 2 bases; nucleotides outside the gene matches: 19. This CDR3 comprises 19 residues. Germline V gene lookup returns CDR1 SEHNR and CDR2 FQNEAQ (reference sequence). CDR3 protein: CASSTTLPATGLDTDTQYF. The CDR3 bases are TGTGCCAGCAGTACTACCCTCCCTGCAACGGGACTAGACACAGATACGCAGTATTTT.

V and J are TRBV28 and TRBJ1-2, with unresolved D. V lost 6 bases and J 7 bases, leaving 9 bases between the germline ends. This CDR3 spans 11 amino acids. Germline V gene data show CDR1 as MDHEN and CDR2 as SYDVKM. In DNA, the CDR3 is TGTGCCAGCAGGAGCGGGGTTGGCTACACCTTC. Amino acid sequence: CASRSGVGYTF.

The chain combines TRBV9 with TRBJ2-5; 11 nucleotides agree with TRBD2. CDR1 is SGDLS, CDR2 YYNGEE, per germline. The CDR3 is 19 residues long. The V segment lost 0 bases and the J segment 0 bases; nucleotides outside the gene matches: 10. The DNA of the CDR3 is TGTGCCAGCAGCGTAGGAGGTGGAGCTAGCGGGGGGTACCAAGAGACCCAGTACTTC. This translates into CASSVGGGASGGYQETQYF.